This TCR beta chain derives from a study of T cell clonotyping in hematopoietic cell transplantation. Across the study: Recipients' pretransplant samples followed cytoreduction.

V lost 4 bases to trimming and J lost 0 bases; unmatched junction nucleotides: 5. The CDR3 is made up of 15 amino acids. Germline V gene data show CDR1 as MGHRA and CDR2 as YSYEKL. The time point: recipient sample about 28 days before transplant, after cytoreduction. Only in-frame clones appear in the TCRdb table, and some are missing; sequencing was by immunoSEQ multiplex PCR. The sample lists roughly 29,000 clones, about three quarters occurring once. Study-level results: Few recipient clonotypes overlapped donors; over 97% were de novo at given depth.

Regarding this clone: Its target is not known.

Sample: peripheral blood mononuclear cells, taken before stem cell transplant. V gene TRBV4-1 combines with J gene TRBJ1-1, with TRBD1 identical over 7 bases. The sequence came from a woman aged 30 to 39 with chronic myeloid leukemia. Some clones in this sample may be carry-over from other donors' samples. The CDR3 loop reads CASSPGQVMNTEAFF. The CDR3 coding sequence is TGCGCCAGCAGCCCTGGACAGGTCATGAACACTGAAGCTTTCTTT.